One sample yielded the 8 T cell receptor beta chains listed below, sequenced in a study of T cell clonotyping in hematopoietic cell transplantation. Specified time point: recipient sample about 28 days before transplant, after cytoreduction. The data were produced by immunoSEQ multiplex PCR, yet TCRdb's version contains in-frame clones alone and is incomplete. The sample has 10,000 to 11,000 clones; around 90% are singletons. Sequenced material: peripheral blood mononuclear cells, taken before stem cell transplant. Receptors originate from a woman in her forties or fifties with chronic myeloid leukemia. Some clones in this sample may be carry-over from other donors' samples.

The rearrangement links TRBV7-2 to TRBJ1-5; D not resolved. The CDR3 covers 15 residues. Per the germline V gene, CDR1 is SGHTA and CDR2 is FQGNSA. V was cut by 3 bases and J by 6 bases, with 15 bases left in between. The CDR3 spells CASSLGFVKSQPQHF. The CDR3 region has the DNA TGTGCCAGCAGCTTGGGGTTTGTTAAGTCTCAGCCCCAGCATTTT.

The V and J genes are TRBV6-6 and TRBJ2-7, with D maybe TRBD1 (5 bases). There are 14 residues in the CDR3. Germline V gives CDR1 MNHNY, CDR2 SVGAGI (reference sequence). V was trimmed by 2 bases and J by 4 bases, leaving 12 bases between them. The CDR3 coding sequence is TGTGCCAGCAGTTACGGGGCCTACCCGTACGAGCAGTACTTC. Protein sequence: CASSYGAYPYEQYF.

The V gene is TRBV27, the J gene TRBJ2-5; 14 nucleotides match TRBD2. The CDR3 is made up of 18 amino acids. V lost 6 bases and J lost 5; bases outside the gene matches: 14. Germline-derived CDR1 and CDR2 are MNHEY and SMNVEV (reference sequence). In DNA form, the CDR3 reads TGTGCCAGCAGGATGTGGGGACTAGCGGGAGAGGGTGGCGAGACCCAGTACTTC. Translation: CASRMWGLAGEGGETQYF.

The chain employs TRBV28 and TRBJ2-1, with D perhaps matching TRBD1 (6 bases). Germline values: CDR1 MDHEN, CDR2 SYDVKM. This CDR3 region has 14 residues. The V and J ends lost 1 base and 7 bases respectively, with 11 bases between them. CDR3 coding DNA: TGTGCCAGCAGTTTATTTCCAGGGGTAAATGAGCAGTTCTTC. Translating gives CASSLFPGVNEQFF.

J is TRBJ1-1 and V is TRBV27; D is unresolved. The V end was cut by 5 bases, the J end by 2 bases, with 18 bases between. Looked up from germline, CDR1 is MNHEY and CDR2 is SMNVEV (reference sequence). The CDR3 covers 16 residues. CDR3 in amino acids: CASSPYVGRSNTEAFF. CDR3 coding DNA: TGTGCCAGCAGTCCCTACGTGGGCAGATCTAACACTGAAGCTTTCTTT.

The rearrangement uses TRBV27 and TRBJ1-1; 8 bases align to TRBD1. The V segment lost 6 bases and the J segment 0 bases; nucleotides outside the gene matches: 9. CDR3 length: 16 amino acids. CDR1 is MNHEY, CDR2 SMNVEV, per germline (reference sequence). CDR3 bases: TGTGCCAGCAGACGAGACAGGGGTTCGGTGAACACTGAAGCTTTCTTT. Its protein is CASRRDRGSVNTEAFF.

The chain has TRBV7-2 and TRBJ2-2; D may be TRBD1 or TRBD2 (5 bases each). The V end lost 1 base, the J end lost 6 bases, and 12 bases lay between the germline ends. CDR1 is SGHTA, CDR2 FQGNSA, per germline. The CDR3 has 15 amino acids. The chain's CDR3 is CASSLELGDPGELFF. The CDR3 nucleotides read TGTGCCAGCAGCTTAGAACTAGGGGACCCCGGGGAGCTGTTTTTT.

The CDR3 nucleotides read TGTGCCAGCAGTTTAGTCACACTAGCGGGAGGGCCGAAGTACGAGCAGTACTTC. Encoded protein: CASSLVTLAGGPKYEQYF. This rearrangement joins TRBV28 to TRBJ2-7; 13 bases match TRBD2. Losses at the gene ends were 2 bases for V and 4 bases for J; bases not matched to a gene: 11. This CDR3 region has 18 residues. CDR1 MDHEN and CDR2 SYDVKM come from the germline V gene.